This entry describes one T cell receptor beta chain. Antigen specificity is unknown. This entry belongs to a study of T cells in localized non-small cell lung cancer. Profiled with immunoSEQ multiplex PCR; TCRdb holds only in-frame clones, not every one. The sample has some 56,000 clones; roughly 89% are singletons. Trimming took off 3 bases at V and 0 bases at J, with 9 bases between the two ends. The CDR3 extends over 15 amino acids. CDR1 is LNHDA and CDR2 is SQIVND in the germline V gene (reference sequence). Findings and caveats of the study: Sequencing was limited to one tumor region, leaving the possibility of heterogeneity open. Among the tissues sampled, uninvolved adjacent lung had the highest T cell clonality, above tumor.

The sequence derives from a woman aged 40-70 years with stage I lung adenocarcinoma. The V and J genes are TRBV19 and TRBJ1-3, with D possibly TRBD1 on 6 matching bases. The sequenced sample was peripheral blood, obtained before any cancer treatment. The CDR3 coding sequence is TGTGCCAGTAGTATGGGGGGCGGCTCTGGAAACACCATATATTTT. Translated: CASSMGGGSGNTIYF.